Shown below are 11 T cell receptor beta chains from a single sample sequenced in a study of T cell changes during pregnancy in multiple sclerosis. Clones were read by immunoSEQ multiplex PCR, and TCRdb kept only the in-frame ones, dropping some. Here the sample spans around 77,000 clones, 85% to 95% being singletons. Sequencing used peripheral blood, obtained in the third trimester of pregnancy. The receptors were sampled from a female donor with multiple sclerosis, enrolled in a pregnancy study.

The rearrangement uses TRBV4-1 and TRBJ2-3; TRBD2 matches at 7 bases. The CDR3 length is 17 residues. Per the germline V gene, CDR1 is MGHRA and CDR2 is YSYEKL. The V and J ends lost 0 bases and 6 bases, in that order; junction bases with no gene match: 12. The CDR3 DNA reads TGCGCCAGCAGCCAAGATAATTGGGGGGGAGGCCGTGATACGCAGTATTTT. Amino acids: CASSQDNWGGGRDTQYF.

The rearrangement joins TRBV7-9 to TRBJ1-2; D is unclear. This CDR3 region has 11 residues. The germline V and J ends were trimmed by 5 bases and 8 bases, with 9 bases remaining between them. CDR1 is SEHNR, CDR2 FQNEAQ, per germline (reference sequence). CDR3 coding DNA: TGTGCCAGCAGCCCACTTGTGGGCTACACCTTC. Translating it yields CASSPLVGYTF.

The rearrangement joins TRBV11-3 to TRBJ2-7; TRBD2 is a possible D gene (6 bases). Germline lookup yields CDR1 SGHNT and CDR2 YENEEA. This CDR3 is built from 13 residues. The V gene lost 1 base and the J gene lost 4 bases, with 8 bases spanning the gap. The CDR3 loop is CASSLGLGYEQYF. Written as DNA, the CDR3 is TGTGCCAGCAGCTTAGGACTAGGATACGAGCAGTACTTC.

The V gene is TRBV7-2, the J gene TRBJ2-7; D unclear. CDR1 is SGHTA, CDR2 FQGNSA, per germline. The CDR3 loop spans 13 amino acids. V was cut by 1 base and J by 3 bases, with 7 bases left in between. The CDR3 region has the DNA TGTGCCAGCAGCTTAGTTCCCGGCTACGAGCAGTACTTC. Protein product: CASSLVPGYEQYF.

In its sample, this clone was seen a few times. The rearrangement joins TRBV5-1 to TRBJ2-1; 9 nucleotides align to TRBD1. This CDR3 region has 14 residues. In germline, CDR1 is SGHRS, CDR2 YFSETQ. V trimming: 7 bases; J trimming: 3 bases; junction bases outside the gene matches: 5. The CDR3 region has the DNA TGCGCCAGCCGAACAGGGGGCGGCTACAATGAGCAGTTCTTC. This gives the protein CASRTGGGYNEQFF.

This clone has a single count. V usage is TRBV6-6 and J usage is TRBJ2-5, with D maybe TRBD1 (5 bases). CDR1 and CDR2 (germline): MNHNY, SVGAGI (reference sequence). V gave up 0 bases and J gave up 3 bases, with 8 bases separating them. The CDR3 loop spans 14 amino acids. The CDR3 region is CASSYSIREETQYF. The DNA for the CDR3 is TGTGCCAGCAGTTACTCGATCAGGGAAGAGACCCAGTACTTC.

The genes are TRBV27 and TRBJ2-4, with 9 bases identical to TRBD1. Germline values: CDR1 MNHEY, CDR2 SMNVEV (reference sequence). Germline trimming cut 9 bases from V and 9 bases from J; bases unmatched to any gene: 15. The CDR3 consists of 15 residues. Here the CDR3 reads CASQTGTGSWGIQYF. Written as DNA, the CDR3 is TGTGCCAGTCAGACCGGGACAGGGTCCTGGGGCATTCAGTACTTC.

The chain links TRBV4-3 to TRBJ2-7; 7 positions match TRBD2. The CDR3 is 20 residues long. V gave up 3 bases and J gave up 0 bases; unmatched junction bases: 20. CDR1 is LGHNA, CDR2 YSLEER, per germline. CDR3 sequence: CASSHEVAGFMGGTSYEQYF. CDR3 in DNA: TGCGCCAGCAGCCATGAAGTGGCCGGCTTTATGGGGGGGACCTCCTACGAGCAGTACTTC.

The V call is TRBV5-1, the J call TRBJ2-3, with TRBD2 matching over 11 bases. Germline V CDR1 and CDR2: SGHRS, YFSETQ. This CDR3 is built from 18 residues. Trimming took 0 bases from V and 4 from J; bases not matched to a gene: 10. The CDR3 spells CASSLATTSGKGADTQYF. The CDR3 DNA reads TGCGCCAGCAGCTTGGCCACGACTAGCGGGAAGGGAGCAGATACGCAGTATTTT.

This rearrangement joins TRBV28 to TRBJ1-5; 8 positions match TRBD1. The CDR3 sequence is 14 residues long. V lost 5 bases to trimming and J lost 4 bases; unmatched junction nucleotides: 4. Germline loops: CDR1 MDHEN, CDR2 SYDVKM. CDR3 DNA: TGTGCCAGCAGTCCGGGACAGGTGAATCAGCCCCAGCATTTT. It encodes CASSPGQVNQPQHF.

The CDR3 DNA is TGTGCCAGCAGCACCTGGAAGGGAGCTAGCGGGAGTGGGGAGACCCAGTACTTC. This translates into CASSTWKGASGSGETQYF. The chain employs TRBV7-9 and TRBJ2-5; TRBD2 matches at 10 bases. V gave up 5 bases and J gave up 5 bases; unmatched junction bases: 17. This CDR3 region has 18 residues. The germline V gene has CDR1 SEHNR and CDR2 FQNEAQ (reference sequence).